The T cell receptor beta chain under discussion was sequenced for a study of T cell responses to AZD1222 COVID-19 vaccine. Using immunoSEQ multiplex PCR, the repertoire was profiled, and TCRdb retains in-frame clones only, with some absent. The sample lists around 120,000 clones, around nine tenths occurring once. Concerning this clone itself: The sample carries other DNA sequences with the same CDR3.

CDR3 length equals 13 residues. The V end was cut by 6 bases, the J end by 3 bases, with 11 bases between. Sequencing used peripheral blood, obtained on day 0 of MenACWY control vaccination. The chain couples TRBV12-3 or TRBV12-4 to TRBJ1-1, with a weak D call TRBD1 (6 bases). This receptor was taken from an adult in good health. CDR3 region: CASSPTGYTEAFF. DNA of the CDR3: TGTGCCAGCAGCCCAACAGGGTACACTGAAGCTTTCTTT.